These T cell receptor beta chains were read from a single sample in a study of shared clonotypes between healthy human individuals. Produced via immunoSEQ multiplex PCR; TCRdb's table is partial and in-frame only. Of millions of clones detected, approximately 94% appear once; the ten largest clones hold roughly 1%. Sequences were obtained from naive CD8+ T cells sorted from blood. These receptor sequences come from a young man in good health. Both conserved end residues are part of each CDR3. Fields, in order: clone size, V gene, J gene, D gene, CDR3 DNA, CDR3 protein. D genes are given only for firm matches. Rows give clone size only sometimes, using once, few, many, or a class for an expanded clone.

clone size: NA; V gene: TRBV7-6; J gene: TRBJ2-7; D gene: TRBD2; CDR3 DNA: TGTGCCAGCAGCGAACTAGCGGGCGCGATTTCGTCTACCTACGAGCAGTACTTC; CDR3 protein: CASSELAGAISSTYEQYF
clone size: NA; V gene: TRBV9; J gene: TRBJ2-7; D gene: NA; CDR3 DNA: TGTGCCAGCAGCGTAGCTCCAGACGAAGGATCCTACGAGCAGTACTTC; CDR3 protein: CASSVAPDEGSYEQYF
clone size: NA; V gene: TRBV7-6; J gene: TRBJ2-3; D gene: TRBD2; CDR3 DNA: TGTGCCAGCAGCTTGGGGACTAGCGGCACAGATACGCAGTATTTT; CDR3 protein: CASSLGTSGTDTQYF
clone size: NA; V gene: TRBV4-2; J gene: TRBJ2-2; D gene: NA; CDR3 DNA: TGTGCCAGCAATTTCGGGGGTGACACCGGGGAGCTGTTTTTT; CDR3 protein: CASNFGGDTGELFF
clone size: once; V gene: TRBV5-4; J gene: TRBJ2-3; D gene: TRBD2; CDR3 DNA: TGTGCCAGCACGGCGGGACTAGCGGGAGAAATTGCGCAGTATTTT; CDR3 protein: CASTAGLAGEIAQYF
clone size: NA; V gene: TRBV9; J gene: TRBJ2-1; D gene: NA; CDR3 DNA: TGTGCCAGCAGCCCTACGGGGGAAAGCTACAATGAGCAGTTCTTC; CDR3 protein: CASSPTGESYNEQFF
clone size: NA; V gene: TRBV27; J gene: TRBJ2-5; D gene: TRBD1; CDR3 DNA: TGTGCCAGCAGTTTGACAGGGGGACAAGAGACCCAGTACTTC; CDR3 protein: CASSLTGGQETQYF
clone size: NA; V gene: TRBV18; J gene: TRBJ1-5; D gene: NA; CDR3 DNA: TGTGCCAGCCGAGGAGGGGAGGGCAATCAGCCCCAGCATTTT; CDR3 protein: CASRGGEGNQPQHF
clone size: NA; V gene: TRBV30; J gene: TRBJ1-2; D gene: NA; CDR3 DNA: TGTGCCTGGAGTTTGGATCGTTATGGCTACACCTTC; CDR3 protein: CAWSLDRYGYTF
clone size: once; V gene: TRBV7-9; J gene: TRBJ2-7; D gene: NA; CDR3 DNA: TGTGCCAGCAGCCCCAGGTTCACAGTGTCCTACGAGCAGTACTTC; CDR3 protein: CASSPRFTVSYEQYF
clone size: NA; V gene: TRBV4-1; J gene: TRBJ2-7; D gene: TRBD1; CDR3 DNA: TGCGCCAGCAGCCAAGCTCAGGGGGTCTACGAGCAGTACTTC; CDR3 protein: CASSQAQGVYEQYF
clone size: few; V gene: TRBV5-4; J gene: TRBJ1-6; D gene: TRBD1; CDR3 DNA: TGTGCCAGCAGCTCCCGGGACAGGGGTTCACCCCTCCACTTT; CDR3 protein: CASSSRDRGSPLHF
clone size: NA; V gene: TRBV5-6; J gene: TRBJ2-7; D gene: NA; CDR3 DNA: TGTGCCAGCGCAGAAGGAGGTACCGAGCAGTACTTC; CDR3 protein: CASAEGGTEQYF
clone size: NA; V gene: TRBV7-8; J gene: TRBJ2-7; D gene: NA; CDR3 DNA: TGTGCCAGCAGCTTTGTCAGGGACTCCTACGAGCAGTACTTC; CDR3 protein: CASSFVRDSYEQYF
clone size: few; V gene: TRBV5-5; J gene: TRBJ2-2; D gene: NA; CDR3 DNA: TGTGCCAGCAGCTTGGTGGCAGCCATTTACTCCGGGGAGCTGTTTTTT; CDR3 protein: CASSLVAAIYSGELFF
clone size: NA; V gene: TRBV10-3; J gene: TRBJ1-6; D gene: NA; CDR3 DNA: TGTGCCATCAGTGAACCGGGGAGCGGGCCACCCCTCCACTTT; CDR3 protein: CAISEPGSGPPLHF
clone size: NA; V gene: TRBV5-1; J gene: TRBJ1-4; D gene: TRBD1; CDR3 DNA: TGCGCCAGCAGGGGGCCAGGGGGAGACGAAAAACTGTTTTTT; CDR3 protein: CASRGPGGDEKLFF
clone size: NA; V gene: TRBV19; J gene: TRBJ1-1; D gene: TRBD1; CDR3 DNA: TGTGCCAGTCGAACAGGGGAAGGAACTGAAGCTTTCTTT; CDR3 protein: CASRTGEGTEAFF
clone size: once; V gene: TRBV6-5; J gene: TRBJ1-3; D gene: NA; CDR3 DNA: TGTGCCAGCAGTGTACAGAGCTCTGGAAACACCATATATTTT; CDR3 protein: CASSVQSSGNTIYF
clone size: NA; V gene: TRBV19; J gene: TRBJ2-5; D gene: NA; CDR3 DNA: TGTGCCAGTAGTATAGTACCTGGGGTTGGCGAGACCCAGTACTTC; CDR3 protein: CASSIVPGVGETQYF
clone size: NA; V gene: TRBV27; J gene: TRBJ1-6; D gene: TRBD1; CDR3 DNA: TGTGCCAGCAGTTTGACCAGGGGGTCATTTTATAATTCACCCCTCCACTTT; CDR3 protein: CASSLTRGSFYNSPLHF
clone size: NA; V gene: TRBV4-3; J gene: TRBJ2-7; D gene: NA; CDR3 DNA: TGCGCCAGCAGCCAGCGTCGCGCCAGCTCCTACGAGCAGTACTTC; CDR3 protein: CASSQRRASSYEQYF
clone size: NA; V gene: TRBV5-5; J gene: TRBJ2-7; D gene: NA; CDR3 DNA: TGTGCCAGCAGCTTGGCGGACTTTGCCTACGAGCAGTACTTC; CDR3 protein: CASSLADFAYEQYF
clone size: NA; V gene: TRBV6-5; J gene: TRBJ1-1; D gene: TRBD1; CDR3 DNA: TGTGCCAGCAGTATAAGACAGGGGCAAGCTTTCTTT; CDR3 protein: CASSIRQGQAFF
clone size: NA; V gene: TRBV2; J gene: TRBJ2-1; D gene: TRBD2; CDR3 DNA: TGTGCCAGCATATGGCGGGGGGGCGGATCCTACAATGAGCAGTTCTTC; CDR3 protein: CASIWRGGGSYNEQFF
clone size: NA; V gene: TRBV28; J gene: TRBJ2-7; D gene: NA; CDR3 DNA: TGTGCCAGCAGTCCCTCGATTCAGGGAACTCGCTACGAGCAGTACTTC; CDR3 protein: CASSPSIQGTRYEQYF
clone size: once; V gene: TRBV6-6; J gene: TRBJ1-6; D gene: NA; CDR3 DNA: TGTGCCAGCAGTCCCGTCGGCTCCTATAATTCACCCCTCCACTTT; CDR3 protein: CASSPVGSYNSPLHF
clone size: NA; V gene: TRBV25-1; J gene: TRBJ2-7; D gene: TRBD1; CDR3 DNA: TGTGCCAGCGGACAGGGCATCTACGAGCAGTACTTC; CDR3 protein: CASGQGIYEQYF
clone size: once; V gene: TRBV9; J gene: TRBJ2-7; D gene: NA; CDR3 DNA: TGTGCCAGCAGCCAATATACAGGGCAGTACGAGCAGTACTTC; CDR3 protein: CASSQYTGQYEQYF